This TCR beta chain emerged from a study of CD8+CD57+ T cells in acquired aplastic anemia. Across the whole study: Mean DNA quantity obtained from sorted CD4+ and CD8+ cells was about 3.2 ug.

Whole-study results and caveats: Statistical testing detected no significant gap in CD8+ Simpson's diversity between patients and controls. Patients had around 30 CD8+ CDR3 sequences in common with controls (the shared set).

This clonotype was picked up one time. Its antigen is still unknown. It may be a read error: a sequence one base away is much more abundant. The ends lost 0 bases at V and 3 bases at J; junction bases unmatched: 11. The CDR3 spans 18 residues. Per germline, CDR1 LGHNA and CDR2 YSLEER. Genomic DNA, serving as template, underwent TCR beta VDJ and CDR3 profiling. TCRdb used MiXCR to reprocess the reads, holding one entry per CDR3 protein. The sample comprises 150,000 to 200,000 distinct CDR3 sequences, 64% of which are singletons, and about half rests with the top ten. The receptor's source is a human donor with severe aplastic anemia or a healthy control (not recorded which). The V and J genes are TRBV4-3 and TRBJ2-1, with 7 bases matching TRBD1. The sequencing input was sorted CD4+, CD8+, or CD8+CD57+ T cells (not recorded which) from PBMCs. Here the CDR3 DNA reads TGCGCCAGCAGCCAAGATGAGGCCGGGACAGAGATCTACAATGAGCAGTTCTTC. This sequence encodes CASSQDEAGTEIYNEQFF.